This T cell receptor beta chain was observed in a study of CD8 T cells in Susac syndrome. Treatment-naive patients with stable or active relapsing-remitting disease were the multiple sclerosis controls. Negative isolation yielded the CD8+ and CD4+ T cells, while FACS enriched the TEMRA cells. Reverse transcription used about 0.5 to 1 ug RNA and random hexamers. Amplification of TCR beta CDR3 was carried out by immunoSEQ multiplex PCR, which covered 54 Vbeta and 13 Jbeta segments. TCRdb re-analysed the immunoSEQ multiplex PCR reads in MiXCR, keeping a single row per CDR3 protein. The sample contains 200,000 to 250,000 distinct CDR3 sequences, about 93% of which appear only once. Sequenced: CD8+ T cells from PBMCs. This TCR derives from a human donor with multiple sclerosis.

Here the CDR3 reads CASSYGTGHGSNQPQHF. The CDR3 region has the DNA TGTGCCAGCAGTTACGGGACAGGGCACGGGAGCAATCAGCCCCAGCATTTT. The genes are TRBV6-5 and TRBJ1-5; 9 nucleotides line up with TRBD1. CDR1 and CDR2 from the germline V gene are MNHEY and SVGAGI. CDR3 size: 17 residues. The junction had 6 bases not matched to a gene; V was cut back by 2 bases and J by 1 base.